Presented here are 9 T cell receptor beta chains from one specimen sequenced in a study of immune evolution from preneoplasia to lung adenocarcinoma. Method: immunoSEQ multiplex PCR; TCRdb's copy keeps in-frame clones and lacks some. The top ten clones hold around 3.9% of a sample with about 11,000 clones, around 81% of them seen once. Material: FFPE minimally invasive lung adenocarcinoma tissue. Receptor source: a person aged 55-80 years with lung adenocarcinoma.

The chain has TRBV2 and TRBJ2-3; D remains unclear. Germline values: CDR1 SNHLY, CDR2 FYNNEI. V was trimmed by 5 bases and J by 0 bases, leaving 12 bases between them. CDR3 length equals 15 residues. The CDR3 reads CASSRTTSSTDTQYF. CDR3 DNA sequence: TGTGCCAGCAGTCGCACGACCTCTAGCACAGATACGCAGTATTTT.

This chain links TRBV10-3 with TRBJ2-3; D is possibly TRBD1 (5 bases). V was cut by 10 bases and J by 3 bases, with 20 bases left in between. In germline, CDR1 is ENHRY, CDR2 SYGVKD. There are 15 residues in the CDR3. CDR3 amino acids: CATSGNSPRTDTQYF. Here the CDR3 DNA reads TGTGCCACCTCAGGGAACAGCCCTAGAACAGATACGCAGTATTTT.

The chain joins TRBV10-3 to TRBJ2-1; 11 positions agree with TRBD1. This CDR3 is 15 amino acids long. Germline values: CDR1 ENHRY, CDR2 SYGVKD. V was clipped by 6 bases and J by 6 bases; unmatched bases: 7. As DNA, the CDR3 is TGTGCCATCAGCACCCCGGGACAGGGGGGCAATGAGCAGTTCTTC. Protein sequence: CAISTPGQGGNEQFF.

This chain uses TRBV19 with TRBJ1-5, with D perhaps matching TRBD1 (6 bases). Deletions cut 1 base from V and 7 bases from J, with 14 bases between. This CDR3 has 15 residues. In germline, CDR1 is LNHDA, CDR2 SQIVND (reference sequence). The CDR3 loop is CASSIAWGGGQPQHF. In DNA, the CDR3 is TGTGCCAGTAGTATAGCGTGGGGGGGCGGGCAGCCCCAGCATTTT.

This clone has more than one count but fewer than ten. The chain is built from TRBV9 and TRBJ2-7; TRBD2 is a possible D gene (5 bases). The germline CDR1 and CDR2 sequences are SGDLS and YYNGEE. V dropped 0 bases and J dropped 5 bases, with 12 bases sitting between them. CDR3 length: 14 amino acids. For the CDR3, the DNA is TGTGCCAGCAGCGTAGGTGAGGGTACCCACGAGCAGTACTTC. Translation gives CASSVGEGTHEQYF.

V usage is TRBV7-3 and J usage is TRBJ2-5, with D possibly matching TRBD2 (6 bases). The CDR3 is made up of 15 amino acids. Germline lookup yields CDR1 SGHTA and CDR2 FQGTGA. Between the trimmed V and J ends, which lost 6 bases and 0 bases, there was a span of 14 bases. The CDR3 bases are TGTGCCAGCAGGCTGACCGGCGGGGACCAAGAGACCCAGTACTTC. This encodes CASRLTGGDQETQYF.

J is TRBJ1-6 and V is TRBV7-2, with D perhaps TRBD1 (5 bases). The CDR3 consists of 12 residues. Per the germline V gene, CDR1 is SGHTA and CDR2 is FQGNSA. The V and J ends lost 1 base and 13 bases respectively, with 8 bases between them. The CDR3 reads CASSLVDTPLHF. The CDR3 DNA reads TGTGCCAGCAGCTTAGTGGACACCCCCCTCCACTTT. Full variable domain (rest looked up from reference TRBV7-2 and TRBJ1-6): GAGVSQSPSNKVTEKGKDVELRCDPISGHTALYWYRQSLGQGLEFLIYFQGNSAPDKSGLPSDRFSAERTGGSVSTLTIQRTQQEDSAVYLCASSLVDTPLHFGNGTRLTVT.

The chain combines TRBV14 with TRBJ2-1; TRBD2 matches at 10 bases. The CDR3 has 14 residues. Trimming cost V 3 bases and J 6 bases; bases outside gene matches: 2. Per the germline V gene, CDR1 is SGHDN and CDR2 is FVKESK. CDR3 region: CASSQSGRGNEQFF. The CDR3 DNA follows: TGTGCCAGCAGCCAGAGCGGGAGGGGCAATGAGCAGTTCTTC.

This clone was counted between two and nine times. This CDR3 reads CASIRQGIGEKLFF. CDR3 nucleotide sequence: TGTGCCAGCATCCGACAGGGGATCGGCGAAAAACTGTTTTTT. The rearrangement links TRBV2 to TRBJ1-4; 8 nucleotides line up with TRBD1. This CDR3 region has 14 residues. With 7 bases clipped from V and 8 bases from J, the junction kept 9 bases outside the gene matches. Germline CDR1 SNHLY, CDR2 FYNNEI.